These 3 T cell receptor beta chains share one sample of origin, sequenced in a study of shared clonotypes between healthy human individuals. Repertoires were generated with immunoSEQ multiplex PCR, while TCRdb's copy carries only in-frame clones and drops some. This table holds 2 million to 3 million clones, 90% to 95% found once. The specimen sequenced was naive CD4+ T cells sorted from blood. Noted subset: CD45RA+ positively selected. These receptor sequences come from a man aged 18 to 29 in good health.

The V and J genes are TRBV19 and TRBJ2-4; D unresolved. V shed 4 bases and J shed 3 bases, with 19 bases lying between them. The germline CDR1 and CDR2 sequences are LNHDA and SQIVND (reference sequence). This CDR3 has 17 residues. CDR3 sequence: CASSTPDRPKDKNIQYF. CDR3 nucleotide sequence: TGTGCCAGTAGTACCCCTGACCGACCCAAGGACAAAAACATTCAGTACTTC.

The chain recombines TRBV2 with TRBJ2-1, with D uncertain. Per germline, CDR1 SNHLY and CDR2 FYNNEI. This CDR3 is built from 11 residues. The V end lost 5 bases, the J end lost 7 bases, and 6 bases lay between the germline ends. The CDR3 bases are TGTGCCAGCAGTAATGCGAATGAGCAGTTCTTC. Protein sequence: CASSNANEQFF. Using reference TRBV2 and TRBJ2-1 for the parts outside the CDR3, the full variable domain is EPEVTQTPSHQVTQMGQEVILRCVPISNHLYFYWYRQILGQKVEFLVSFYNNEISEKSEIFDDQFSVERPDGSNFTLKIRSTKLEDSAMYFCASSNANEQFFGPGTRLTVL.

The chain recombines TRBV5-4 with TRBJ1-2; weak D call: TRBD1 (6 bases). The CDR3 has 16 residues. The germline gives CDR1 SGHNT, CDR2 YYREEE (reference sequence). V lost 4 bases and J 2 bases, leaving 18 bases between the germline ends. CDR3 sequence reads: CASSAMEDSPNYGYTF. As DNA, the CDR3 is TGTGCCAGCAGCGCCATGGAGGACAGTCCGAACTATGGCTACACCTTC.